One T cell receptor (beta chain) is described in this entry. Many counts were recorded for this clonotype. No cognate antigen has been identified for it. Per-base qualities were not stored, and no clone one base away is much larger. The treatment or condition label of this sample denotes: in vitro stimulation with specific CMV peptide epitopes to enrich CMV-specific T cells. These data originate in a study of T cell repertoires in cytomegalovirus infection (dated by TCRdb to 2018 to 2020). Regarding the complete study: Alongside well-studied HLA-B-restricted epitopes, the peptide stimulations were aimed at recently identified HLA-C-restricted CMV epitopes, whose presentation resists viral immunomodulation. Donor HLA type was relevant to the analysis, because carriage of CMV infection together with the matching HLA type was indicated by public TCR beta signatures. Overall study outcomes, separate from this receptor: In both this cohort and an independent cohort of 350 to 400 donors, the cumulative frequency of public TCR beta family members distinguished carriers of CMV infection plus the relevant HLA type. The ex vivo response was dominated by HLA-C-restricted CMV-specific TCR beta clonotypes, and the single most frequent clonotype in two of eight donors was supplied by these HLA-C-restricted clonotypes.

Looking up the germline V gene yields CDR1 SGHTA and CDR2 FQGNSA. The CDR3 measures 17 amino acids from cysteine to phenylalanine. The read is trimmed to its CDR3 DNA, 51 bases read in frame from base 1. Clipping removes 2 bases from V and 8 bases from J, with 17 as the unmatched junction base count. Sequencing relied on an Illumina HiSeq 1500. TCRdb reprocessed the public reads (quality trimming at Q25 with fastp, clone calling with MiXCR) and kept in-frame beta chains. Merged by CDR3 protein, the rows form single entries marked with the most common genes and DNA. This sample holds about 46,000 distinct CDR3 sequences; about 21% were observed only once. Less than 70% of the sample lies in the top ten.

The sequenced sample was CD8+ T cells from cultured PBMCs, obtained from culture after CMV antigen stimulation. The V and J segments used are TRBV7-2 and TRBJ1-2, with 7 junctional bases fitting TRBD1. This sequence was found in a human donor in good health (CMV status not recorded). Some clones in this sample may be carry-over from other donors' samples. The CDR3 protein is CASSLRGQAGNRKGYTF. In nucleotide form, the sequence is TGTGCCAGCAGCTTAAGAGGACAGGCCGGCAATAGGAAGGGCTACACCTTC.